Shown below are 18 T cell receptor beta chains from a single sample sequenced in a study of cytomegalovirus exposure and HLA in healthy donors (dated by TCRdb to 2017 to 2019). To prepare the library, the immunoSEQ multiplex PCR assay was applied. The multiplex PCR relied on a mix of 60 forward primers for TCR Vbeta segments and 13 reverse primers for TCR Jbeta segments. TCRdb holds this immuneACCESS table with in-frame rearrangements only. Some clones are missing; in checked studies, unresolved V genes explain under half, and the rest has no known cause. This sample has around 130,000 clones in its table, and roughly 80% of those were observed once. The ten largest account for 1.5% of the sample. Sample: PBMCs. All receptors come from a woman aged 18-30 years in good health and CMV-seronegative.

V and J are TRBV25-1 and TRBJ1-2; no clear D. Trimming pared 1 base from V and 6 bases from J, leaving 9 bases between. CDR1 is MGHDK, CDR2 SYGVNS, per germline. The CDR3 has 13 amino acids. CDR3 in DNA: TGTGCCAGCAGTGAATTGTACAGTAATGGCTACACCTTC. It encodes CASSELYSNGYTF.

This clone appeared a single time. The chain has TRBV27 and TRBJ1-2; D possibly corresponds to TRBD1 (6 bases). The CDR3 spans 14 residues. CDR1 and CDR2 from the germline V gene are MNHEY and SMNVEV (reference sequence). Trimming removed 3 bases from V and 7 bases from J, with 15 bases in between. The CDR3 reads CASSFTGLAGGYTF. CDR3 bases: TGTGCCAGCAGTTTCACAGGGTTAGCTGGTGGCTACACCTTC.

This clone has just a few counts. The chain links TRBV6-4 to TRBJ2-2, with 12 positions matching TRBD2. The CDR3 length is 15 residues. Germline CDR1 and CDR2: MRHNA and SNTAGT. V was pared by 4 bases and J by 4 bases, with 1 base of the junction left unmatched. The CDR3 reads CASSASGGATGELFF. CDR3 bases: TGTGCCAGCAGTGCTAGCGGGGGGGCCACCGGGGAGCTGTTTTTT.

The chain joins TRBV11-2 to TRBJ2-3, with 10 nucleotides matching TRBD2. This CDR3 region has 16 residues. Trimming cost V 1 base and J 4 bases; bases outside gene matches: 5. The V gene's germline CDR1 is SGHAT and CDR2 FQNNGV. The CDR3 loop reads CASSLGLAGVADTQYF. CDR3 DNA: TGTGCCAGCAGCTTAGGGCTAGCGGGAGTAGCAGATACGCAGTATTTT.

This chain connects TRBV5-6 to TRBJ2-7; no definite D call. Trimming took 2 bases from V and 5 from J, leaving 5 bases between them. Germline CDR1 is SGHDT and CDR2 is YYEEEE. The CDR3 has 11 residues. The chain's CDR3 is CASSLSHEQYF. The DNA of the CDR3 is TGTGCCAGCAGCTTAAGCCACGAGCAGTACTTC.

The chain carries TRBV18 and TRBJ1-1; D might be TRBD1 (5 bases). Trimming removed 6 bases at V and 4 bases at J, with 33 bases between. The CDR3 covers 20 residues. Germline CDR1 is KGHSH and CDR2 is LQKENI. CDR3 sequence: CASSARGGEAKRPRSTEAFF. CDR3 nucleotide sequence: TGTGCCAGCTCGGCCCGGGGAGGGGAGGCGAAACGCCCCAGGTCCACTGAAGCTTTCTTT.

The chain recombines TRBV5-1 with TRBJ2-2; weak D call: TRBD2 (6 bases). The germline V gene encodes CDR1 SGHRS and CDR2 YFSETQ. V was trimmed by 4 bases and J by 5 bases, leaving 27 bases between them. The CDR3 totals 19 residues. As DNA, the CDR3 is TGCGCCAGCAGCCCGTTTAACCCCGGAGCGGCCGCGGGGACCGGGGAGCTGTTTTTT. This encodes CASSPFNPGAAAGTGELFF.

The rearrangement links TRBV6-1 to TRBJ2-7; TRBD1 matches at 7 bases. J lost 3 bases, V lost 6 bases, and 11 bases had no gene match. CDR1 is MNHNS, CDR2 SASEGT, per germline. The CDR3 sequence is 15 residues long. CDR3 loop: CASRAPGQKDYEQYF. The CDR3 DNA sequence: TGTGCCAGCAGAGCTCCGGGACAGAAAGACTACGAGCAGTACTTC.

This chain joins TRBV2 and TRBJ1-2, with a weak D call TRBD1 (5 bases). Per the germline V gene, CDR1 is SNHLY and CDR2 is FYNNEI. This CDR3 is built from 16 residues. V lost 3 bases and J 7 bases, leaving 21 bases between the germline ends. CDR3: CASSDPDGWGASGYTF. Written as DNA, the CDR3 is TGTGCCAGCAGTGATCCCGACGGGTGGGGCGCGAGTGGCTACACCTTC.

J is TRBJ2-5 and V is TRBV14; the match to TRBD1 covers 7 bases. This CDR3 region has 15 residues. Unmatched junction bases numbered 8, after V lost 2 bases and J lost 5 bases. Germline V gene lookup returns CDR1 SGHDN and CDR2 FVKESK. The CDR3: CASSQPHRGPETQYF. In DNA, the CDR3 is TGTGCCAGCAGCCAACCCCACAGGGGTCCGGAGACCCAGTACTTC.

V usage is TRBV6-5 and J usage is TRBJ2-1, with D tentatively TRBD2 (5 bases). The CDR3 has 14 amino acids. In germline, CDR1 is MNHEY, CDR2 SVGAGI. V was trimmed by 7 bases and J by 6 bases, leaving 16 bases between them. This CDR3 reads CASTNPERANEQFF. The CDR3 DNA reads TGTGCCAGCACCAACCCCGAGAGGGCCAATGAGCAGTTCTTC.

The chain joins TRBV5-5 to TRBJ1-1; D perhaps matches TRBD1 (5 bases). Deletions cut 0 bases from V and 4 bases from J, with 10 bases between. This CDR3 has 14 residues. CDR1 is SGHKS and CDR2 is YYEKEE in the germline V gene (reference sequence). The CDR3 loop reads CASSLAWGGTEAFF. The CDR3 nucleotides are TGTGCCAGCAGCTTGGCATGGGGCGGCACTGAAGCTTTCTTT.

This clone occurred once. The chain recombines TRBV4-1 with TRBJ2-6, with 7 bases identical to TRBD1. Germline V gene data show CDR1 as MGHRA and CDR2 as YSYEKL. V gave up 4 bases and J gave up 0 bases; unmatched junction bases: 12. This CDR3 is built from 19 residues. CDR3 DNA: TGCGCCAGCAGCCTTCTTGCCGGGACAGACTCCTCTGGGGCCAACGTCCTGACTTTC. This sequence encodes CASSLLAGTDSSGANVLTF.

This sequence joins TRBV5-4 and TRBJ2-3, with D maybe TRBD1 (5 bases). V was cut by 0 bases and J by 2 bases, with 16 bases left in between. Germline CDR1 is SGHNT and CDR2 is YYREEE (reference sequence). The CDR3 runs to 17 residues. The CDR3 spells CASSLGPLGANTDTQYF. The CDR3 DNA sequence: TGTGCCAGCAGCTTGGGGCCCCTAGGGGCTAACACAGATACGCAGTATTTT.

The J gene is TRBJ1-1, the V gene TRBV10-2; no firm D call. Germline loops: CDR1 WSHSY, CDR2 SAAADI. The germline V and J ends were trimmed by 3 bases and 8 bases, with 16 bases remaining between them. The CDR3 sequence is 14 residues long. CDR3 residues: CASSDRTAAGEAFF. The CDR3 coding sequence is TGCGCCAGCAGTGACAGGACCGCGGCGGGGGAAGCTTTCTTT.

This clone has only one observation. The V call is TRBV6-1, the J call TRBJ1-4; D gene uncertain. Germline CDR1 is MNHNS and CDR2 is SASEGT. The CDR3 is 13 residues long. Trimming stripped 11 bases from V and 5 bases from J, with 15 bases between. CDR3 in DNA: TGTGCCTCCGACGAACAGCACAATGAAAAACTGTTTTTT. Protein sequence: CASDEQHNEKLFF.

The J gene is TRBJ2-7, the V gene TRBV5-1; D unresolved. The germline V and J ends were trimmed by 0 bases and 2 bases, with 6 bases remaining between them. The CDR3 runs to 13 residues. The V gene's germline CDR1 is SGHRS and CDR2 YFSETQ. CDR3 region: CASSLDSTYEQYF. In nucleotides, the CDR3 is TGCGCCAGCAGCTTGGACAGCACCTACGAGCAGTACTTC.

V usage is TRBV4-3 and J usage is TRBJ1-1; the D gene is possibly TRBD1 (5 bases). Trimming cost V 4 bases and J 4 bases, with 13 bases left between them. CDR3 length: 14 amino acids. Germline CDR1 and CDR2: LGHNA and YSLEER. CDR3 nucleotides: TGCGCCAGCAGCCTGGGGCCCTCTCCCACTGAAGCTTTCTTT. Protein: CASSLGPSPTEAFF.